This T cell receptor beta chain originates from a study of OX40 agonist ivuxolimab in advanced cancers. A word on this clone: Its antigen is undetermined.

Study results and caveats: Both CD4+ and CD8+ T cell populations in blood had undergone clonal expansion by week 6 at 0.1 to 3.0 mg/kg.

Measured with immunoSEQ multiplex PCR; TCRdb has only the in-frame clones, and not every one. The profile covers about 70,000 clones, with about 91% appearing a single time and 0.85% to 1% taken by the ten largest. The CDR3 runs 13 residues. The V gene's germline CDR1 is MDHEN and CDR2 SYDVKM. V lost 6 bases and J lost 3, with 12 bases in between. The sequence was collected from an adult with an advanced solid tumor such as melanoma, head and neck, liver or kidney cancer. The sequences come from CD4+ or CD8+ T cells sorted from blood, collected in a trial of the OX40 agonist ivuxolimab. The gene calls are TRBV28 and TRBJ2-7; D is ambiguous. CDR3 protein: CASRLHSYYEQYF. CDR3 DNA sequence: TGTGCCAGCAGACTTCACAGTTACTACGAGCAGTACTTC.